A single sample gave rise to the 24 T cell receptor beta chains below, sequenced in a study of OX40 agonist ivuxolimab in advanced cancers. Repertoires were generated with immunoSEQ multiplex PCR, while TCRdb's copy carries only in-frame clones and drops some. The sample lists approximately 100,000 clones; less than 95% were seen once. This sample comprised CD4+ or CD8+ T cells sorted from blood, obtained in a trial of the OX40 agonist ivuxolimab. These receptors were obtained from an adult with an advanced solid tumor such as melanoma, head and neck, liver or kidney cancer.

This rearrangement joins TRBV9 to TRBJ2-1, with D perhaps being TRBD1 or TRBD2 (5 bases each). This CDR3 comprises 13 residues. CDR1 and CDR2 from the germline V gene are SGDLS and YYNGEE. V dropped 0 bases and J dropped 9 bases, with 10 bases sitting between them. The CDR3 nucleotides are TGTGCCAGCAGCGTAGTAGTGAGGGGTGAGCAGTTCTTC. Residues: CASSVVVRGEQFF.

The chain has TRBV6-6 and TRBJ1-4, with D hard to call. V was pared by 3 bases and J by 3 bases, with 2 bases between. Germline assignment: CDR1 MNHNY and CDR2 SVGAGI (reference sequence). This CDR3 has 12 residues. CDR3 in DNA: TGTGCCAGCAGTTATGCTAATGAAAAACTGTTTTTT. This translates into CASSYANEKLFF.

This chain links TRBV7-2 with TRBJ2-4; either TRBD1 or TRBD2 may fit D (7 bases each). Germline CDR1 and CDR2: SGHTA and FQGNSA. The CDR3 contains 13 residues. V was pared by 4 bases and J by 7 bases, with 11 bases between. CDR3 in DNA: TGTGCCAGCAGCTCAGGGGGGGCGAACATTCAGTACTTC. It translates to CASSSGGANIQYF.

This clone was seen once. The sample contains more than one DNA sequence encoding this CDR3. This rearrangement joins TRBV6-5 to TRBJ2-5; D possibly corresponds to TRBD1 (6 bases). The J call may be wrong; the DNA end is better matched by TRBJ2-7. Germline V gene sequence: CDR1 MNHEY, CDR2 SVGAGI. This CDR3 has 14 amino acids. CDR3 in DNA: TGTGCCAGCAGTACTAACAGGGAATCCTACGAGCAGTACTTC. It is translated as CASSTNRESYEQYF.

The V gene is TRBV19, the J gene TRBJ2-7; D perhaps matches TRBD1 (6 bases). Germline assignment: CDR1 LNHDA and CDR2 SQIVND (reference sequence). The CDR3 consists of 13 residues. V lost 1 base, J lost 4 bases, and 8 bases lay in between. The CDR3 is CASSIGTEYEQYF. Written as DNA, the CDR3 is TGTGCCAGTAGTATAGGGACAGAATACGAGCAGTACTTC.

The chain combines TRBV7-9 with TRBJ2-5, with 8 bases aligning to TRBD1. The CDR3 length is 13 residues. From germline, CDR1 is SEHNR and CDR2 FQNEAQ (reference sequence). J lost 5 bases, V lost 4 bases, and 3 bases had no gene match. The CDR3 region is CASSYYRGETQYF. In DNA, the CDR3 is TGTGCCAGCAGCTACTACAGGGGGGAGACCCAGTACTTC.

As DNA, the CDR3 is TGTGCCAGTAGTATCCCCCGCGGGACGGCGCGGGATCAGCCCCAGCATTTT. It encodes CASSIPRGTARDQPQHF. V is TRBV19 and J is TRBJ1-5, with D perhaps TRBD1 (5 bases). CDR3 size: 17 residues. Trimming pared 3 bases from V and 5 bases from J, leaving 20 bases between. In germline, CDR1 is LNHDA, CDR2 SQIVND (reference sequence). Complete variable domain (other parts from reference TRBV19 and TRBJ1-5): DGGITQSPKYLFRKEGQNVTLSCEQNLNHDAMYWYRQDPGQGLRLIYYSQIVNDFQKGDIAEGYSVSREKKESFPLTVTSAQKNPTAFYLCASSIPRGTARDQPQHFGDGTRLSIL.

V and J are TRBV5-1 and TRBJ1-2, with 7 positions matching TRBD1. The CDR3 is made up of 13 amino acids. V lost 4 bases, J lost 8 bases, and 8 bases stayed unmatched. CDR1 is SGHRS, CDR2 YFSETQ, per germline. The CDR3 loop is CASSQGGAEGYTF. CDR3 nucleotide sequence: TGCGCCAGCAGCCAGGGGGGGGCCGAAGGCTACACCTTC.

J is TRBJ2-1 and V is TRBV9; TRBD2 agrees at 7 bases. CDR1 is SGDLS, CDR2 YYNGEE, per germline. V shed 2 bases and J 3 bases; nucleotides not matched to a gene: 11. This CDR3 comprises 17 residues. The CDR3 bases are TGTGCCAGCAGCGTTCCAGCGGCGGGACTAAACTACAATGAGCAGTTCTTC. Its protein product is CASSVPAAGLNYNEQFF.

V and J are TRBV7-2 and TRBJ2-3; D uncertain. The CDR3 covers 15 residues. Germline CDR1 reads SGHTA; CDR2 reads FQGNSA. With 4 bases removed from V and 4 bases from J, the gap between germline ends came to 15 bases. In DNA, the CDR3 is TGTGCCAGCAGCTCTACTATCCTTCCATCAGATACGCAGTATTTT. Protein product: CASSSTILPSDTQYF.

The chain is built from TRBV29-1 and TRBJ2-5; D possibly corresponds to TRBD2 (5 bases). Germline V gives CDR1 SQVTM, CDR2 ANQGSEA. The CDR3 loop spans 13 amino acids. V was pared by 5 bases and J by 0 bases, with 10 bases between. The CDR3 DNA reads as TGCAGCGTTAGCGGACTGTACCAAGAGACCCAGTACTTC. Encoded protein: CSVSGLYQETQYF.

The chain has TRBV13 and TRBJ2-3; D remains unclear. In germline, CDR1 is PRHDT, CDR2 FYEKMQ (reference sequence). The germline V and J ends were trimmed by 5 bases and 2 bases, with 8 bases remaining between them. This CDR3 region has 13 residues. CDR3 loop: CASSLFDTDTQYF. The CDR3 nucleotides read TGTGCCAGCAGCCTTTTCGACACAGATACGCAGTATTTT.

The chain links TRBV6-6 to TRBJ2-5; 16 bases are shared with TRBD2. The germline V gene has CDR1 MNHNY and CDR2 SVGAGI (reference sequence). The CDR3 spans 16 residues. The V segment lost 4 bases and the J segment 4 bases; nucleotides outside the gene matches: 3. CDR3 amino acids: CASSWGLAGGLETQYF. The DNA of the CDR3 is TGTGCCAGCAGTTGGGGACTAGCGGGAGGGCTAGAGACCCAGTACTTC.

J is TRBJ2-7 and V is TRBV2; TRBD2 agrees at 11 bases. V lost 7 bases and J lost 2; bases outside the gene matches: 4. CDR1 is SNHLY, CDR2 FYNNEI, per germline. CDR3 length equals 14 residues. The CDR3 coding sequence is TGTGCCAGCAATAGACTAGCGGGGACCTACGAGCAGTACTTC. This translates into CASNRLAGTYEQYF. The full variable domain, with the rest looked up from reference TRBV2 and TRBJ2-7, is EPEVTQTPSHQVTQMGQEVILRCVPISNHLYFYWYRQILGQKVEFLVSFYNNEISEKSEIFDDQFSVERPDGSNFTLKIRSTKLEDSAMYFCASNRLAGTYEQYFGPGTRLTVT.

A word on this clone: Different DNA sequences within this sample yield the same CDR3. The chain links TRBV11-3 to TRBJ1-1; D is unclear. Germline V lookup: CDR1 SGHNT, CDR2 YENEEA. This CDR3 is 14 amino acids long. V shed 1 base and J shed 1 base, with 7 bases lying between them. The CDR3 nucleotides are TGTGCCAGCAGCTTAGGGGCAGGGAACACTGAAGCTTTCTTT. Its protein is CASSLGAGNTEAFF. Using reference TRBV11-3 and TRBJ1-1 for the parts outside the CDR3, the full variable domain is EAGVVQSPRYKIIEKKQPVAFWCNPISGHNTLYWYLQNLGQGPELLIRYENEEAVDDSQLPKDRFSAERLKGVDSTLKIQPAELGDSAVYLCASSLGAGNTEAFFGQGTRLTVV.

V is TRBV19 and J is TRBJ2-6; TRBD1 is a possible D gene (5 bases). The ends were cut back, 4 bases at V and 0 bases at J, with 16 bases in the middle. CDR1 LNHDA and CDR2 SQIVND come from the germline V gene (reference sequence). The length of the CDR3 is 18 residues. CDR3 region: CASSRGKSSSSGANVLTF. The CDR3 region has the DNA TGTGCCAGTAGTAGGGGCAAGAGTTCAAGCTCTGGGGCCAACGTCCTGACTTTC.

V gene TRBV6-5 combines with J gene TRBJ1-3; D is uncertain. Between the trimmed V and J ends, which lost 1 base and 0 bases, there was a span of 7 bases. The germline CDR1 and CDR2 sequences are MNHEY and SVGAGI. The CDR3 consists of 15 residues. CDR3 nucleotide sequence: TGTGCCAGCAGTTACTACACCCGCTCTGGAAACACCATATATTTT. Encoded protein: CASSYYTRSGNTIYF.

As for this clone: This sample includes further DNA sequences coding for the same CDR3. The V and J genes are TRBV5-1 and TRBJ2-3; D uncertain. CDR1 is SGHRS, CDR2 YFSETQ, per germline. V lost 0 bases and J 5 bases, leaving 7 bases between the germline ends. The CDR3 length is 13 residues. CDR3 DNA: TGCGCCAGCAGCTTGGACGGCCGAGATACGCAGTATTTT. Encoded protein: CASSLDGRDTQYF.

This rearrangement joins TRBV18 to TRBJ1-1; TRBD1 is a possible D gene (5 bases). CDR3 length: 15 amino acids. Deletions cut 0 bases from V and 4 bases from J, with 12 bases between. Germline lookup yields CDR1 KGHSH and CDR2 LQKENI. Here the CDR3 DNA reads TGTGCCAGCTCACCACCCGCGCCGGGGGGCACTGAAGCTTTCTTT. It translates to CASSPPAPGGTEAFF.

V usage is TRBV6-5 and J usage is TRBJ1-2; 11 bases agree with TRBD1. V lost 2 bases, J lost 4 bases, and 0 bases stayed unmatched. The CDR3 sequence is 14 residues long. Germline V gene sequence: CDR1 MNHEY, CDR2 SVGAGI. CDR3 DNA: TGTGCCAGCAGTTACGGGACAGGGGGCTATGGCTACACCTTC. It codes for CASSYGTGGYGYTF.

The V call is TRBV30, the J call TRBJ1-2; D is undetermined. V lost 1 base and J 8 bases, leaving 17 bases between the germline ends. The CDR3 is 14 amino acids. CDR1 and CDR2 (germline): GTSNPN, SVGIG (reference sequence). CDR3 nucleotide sequence: TGTGCCTGGAGTGCTTTATGGGTAATGGACGGCTACACCTTC. Protein: CAWSALWVMDGYTF. Full variable domain (outside the CDR3, taken from reference TRBV30 and TRBJ1-2): SQTIHQWPATLVQPVGSPLSLECTVEGTSNPNLYWYRQAAGRGLQLLFYSVGIGQISSEVPQNLSASRPQDRQFILSSKKLLLSDSGFYLCAWSALWVMDGYTFGSGTRLTVV.

V usage is TRBV14 and J usage is TRBJ2-3; tentatively, D is TRBD1 (7 bases). Germline CDR1 is SGHDN and CDR2 is FVKESK. CDR3 size: 15 residues. Deletions cut 9 bases from V and 0 bases from J, with 16 bases between. The CDR3 is CASTRGDTSTDTQYF. The CDR3 DNA sequence: TGTGCCAGTACCAGGGGGGACACTAGCACAGATACGCAGTATTTT. Full variable domain (outside the CDR3, taken from reference TRBV14 and TRBJ2-3): EAGVTQFPSHSVIEKGQTVTLRCDPISGHDNLYWYRRVMGKEIKFLLHFVKESKQDESGMPNNRFLAERTGGTYSTLKVQPAELEDSGVYFCASTRGDTSTDTQYFGPGTRLTVL.

Here the CDR3 reads CASSERQGAAGNTIYF. In DNA, the CDR3 is TGTGCCAGCAGCGAACGACAGGGGGCGGCTGGAAACACCATATATTTT. The J gene is TRBJ1-3, the V gene TRBV11-3, with TRBD1 identical over 10 bases. Trimming at V came to 5 bases and at J to 2 bases, leaving 6 bases not matched to a gene. The CDR3 covers 16 residues. CDR1 and CDR2 from the germline V gene are SGHNT and YENEEA.

The rearrangement links TRBV7-2 to TRBJ2-3; TRBD1 is a possible D gene (6 bases). The CDR3 totals 16 residues. Trimming pared 1 base from V and 1 base from J, leaving 12 bases between. Germline assignment: CDR1 SGHTA and CDR2 FQGNSA. DNA of the CDR3: TGTGCCAGCAGCTTAGTTCCGGGACACCGCACAGATACGCAGTATTTT. This gives the protein CASSLVPGHRTDTQYF. Based on the CDR3 plus reference TRBV7-2 and TRBJ2-3, the full variable domain is GAGVSQSPSNKVTEKGKDVELRCDPISGHTALYWYRQSLGQGLEFLIYFQGNSAPDKSGLPSDRFSAERTGGSVSTLTIQRTQQEDSAVYLCASSLVPGHRTDTQYFGPGTRLTVL.